Each of the 7 T cell receptor beta chains below was sequenced from the same sample in a study of shared clonotypes between healthy human individuals. Sequencing used immunoSEQ multiplex PCR; TCRdb keeps in-frame clones, though not all of them. Of some 680,000 clones listed, approximately 73% are singletons. Sequencing was performed on memory CD4+ T cells sorted from blood. Specified subset: CD45RA-negative fraction. The receptors were gathered from a woman aged 25 to 39 in good health.

The CDR3, as DNA: TGTGCCAGCAGTGAATTGGGGCTCAGCTCTGGAAACACCATATATTTT. This encodes CASSELGLSSGNTIYF. The rearrangement uses TRBV25-1 and TRBJ1-3, with D possibly matching TRBD1 (5 bases). Germline lookup yields CDR1 MGHDK and CDR2 SYGVNS. The CDR3 extends over 16 amino acids. V dropped 1 base and J dropped 0 bases, with 10 bases sitting between them.

In the case of this clone: A far larger clone is off by one base, so a read error is likely. This rearrangement joins TRBV11-1 to TRBJ1-1; D unresolved. The CDR3 runs 14 residues. Looked up from germline, CDR1 is SGHAT and CDR2 is FQDESV (reference sequence). Deletions cut 1 base from V and 1 base from J, with 7 bases between. The CDR3 reads CASSLGWENTEAFF. DNA of the CDR3: TGTGCCAGCAGCTTAGGGTGGGAGAACACTGAAGCTTTCTTT.

This chain uses TRBV7-8 with TRBJ2-2, with 10 bases identical to TRBD2. V shed 5 bases and J 5 bases; nucleotides not matched to a gene: 11. The CDR3 runs 17 residues. Germline CDR1 and CDR2: SGHVS and FQNEAQ. The CDR3 sequence is CASSLLLQAGGTGELFF. CDR3 DNA sequence: TGTGCCAGCAGCCTTTTACTTCAAGCGGGAGGGACCGGGGAGCTGTTTTTT.

V gene TRBV11-2 combines with J gene TRBJ2-6; tentative D call: TRBD1 (6 bases). The CDR3 spans 19 residues. V was trimmed by 5 bases and J by 0 bases, leaving 20 bases between them. The V gene's germline CDR1 is SGHAT and CDR2 FQNNGV. CDR3 coding DNA: TGTGCCAGCAGCACCCGGACAGTAAGCTTAGTCTCTGGGGCCAACGTCCTGACTTTC. This translates into CASSTRTVSLVSGANVLTF. Full variable domain (rest looked up from reference TRBV11-2 and TRBJ2-6): EAGVAQSPRYKIIEKRQSVAFWCNPISGHATLYWYQQILGQGPKLLIQFQNNGVVDDSQLPKDRFSAERLKGVDSTLKIQPAKLEDSAVYLCASSTRTVSLVSGANVLTFGAGSRLTVL.

The rearrangement joins TRBV10-3 to TRBJ1-3; weak D call: TRBD1 (6 bases). V lost 3 bases, J lost 4 bases, and 16 bases lay in between. CDR3 length: 16 amino acids. CDR1 is ENHRY and CDR2 is SYGVKD in the germline V gene. DNA for the CDR3: TGTGCCATCAGTGAAGGTCTGACAGGAGGAGGAAACACCATATATTTT. Translation gives CAISEGLTGGGNTIYF.

This clone has only a few counts. The rearrangement uses TRBV27 and TRBJ2-3; the match to TRBD2 covers 11 bases. The CDR3 is 16 residues long. Trimming cost V 5 bases and J 3 bases; bases outside gene matches: 7. Germline V gives CDR1 MNHEY, CDR2 SMNVEV (reference sequence). CDR3 sequence reads: CASSPHSGRGTDTQYF. DNA for the CDR3: TGTGCCAGCAGTCCCCATAGCGGGAGGGGAACAGATACGCAGTATTTT.

The chain carries TRBV7-6 and TRBJ2-2, with TRBD1 as a possible D gene (5 bases). The CDR3 totals 14 residues. CDR1 and CDR2 from the germline V gene are SGHVS and FNYEAQ. V shed 6 bases and J shed 3 bases, with 11 bases lying between them. CDR3 amino acids: CASRMTAHTGELFF. CDR3 nucleotides: TGTGCCAGCAGAATGACAGCCCACACCGGGGAGCTGTTTTTT.